The clone carrying this T cell receptor (beta chain) has more than one count but fewer than ten. Its target is not known. The CDR3 regions of TCR beta were amplified from RNA transcripts. First-round RT-PCR targeting the TCR CDR3 was performed with the HTBI primer set. TCRdb analysed the multiplex PCR reads with MiXCR anew, one entry per CDR3 protein. Among 640,000 or so distinct CDR3 sequences listed, approximately 14% were seen once. Fresh peripheral blood, roughly 9.8 ml of it, supplied the PBMCs. Germline values: CDR1 DFQATT, CDR2 SNEGSKA (reference sequence). The V and J ends lost 0 bases and 3 bases respectively, with 21 bases between them. The CDR3 length is 17 residues. This sample was included in a study of T cells in Graves' hyperthyroidism and ophthalmopathy. Study-wide context: The initial diagnosis was the point when peripheral blood was collected, ahead of any treatment. Regarding the study as a whole: Blood also contained most expanded thyroid clonotypes above 0.001. The authors' 13 V-J model separated ophthalmopathy from stable hyperthyroidism.

This chain connects TRBV20-1 to TRBJ2-7; tentatively, D is TRBD2 (5 bases). The sequence was obtained from a woman aged 18-30 years with Graves' ophthalmopathy. Sample: blood. The CDR3 is CSARDFQLAGGIYEQYF. The CDR3 region has the DNA TGCAGTGCTAGAGATTTTCAATTGGCCGGAGGAATCTACGAGCAGTACTTC.